Listed below are T cell receptor beta chains from one sample, sequenced in a study of T cells in Graves' hyperthyroidism and ophthalmopathy. Via MiXCR, TCRdb re-called the multiplex PCR reads, giving one row per CDR3 protein. The sample carries 350,000 or so distinct CDR3 sequences, less than 20% recorded once. Sequenced: blood. The receptors were gathered from a woman aged 40 to 49 with Graves' ophthalmopathy. Both conserved end residues are part of each CDR3. D genes are given only for firm matches. Clone sizes are given selectively: once, few, many, or a class where the clone is expanded.

>TRBV20-1|TRBJ1-2|NA|NA
TGCAGTGCTAGAAGGGGTAATGGAGGCTACACCTTC
CSARRGNGGYTF
>TRBV20-1|TRBJ1-2|NA|many
TGCAGTGCTAGGAAAGGCTACACCTTC
CSARKGYTF
>TRBV6-2/TRBV6-3|TRBJ1-2|NA|few
TGTGCCACCTTCATACAGGCGACGTATGGCTACATCTTC
CATFIQATYGYIF
>TRBV6-5|TRBJ1-3|NA|many
TGTGCCAGCAGACCCGGACACTTCTCTGGAAACACCATATATTTT
CASRPGHFSGNTIYF
>TRBV28|TRBJ2-2|NA|many
TGTGCCAGCAGTTCCGGGGTTGGGGAGCTGTTTTTT
CASSSGVGELFF
>TRBV3-1|TRBJ2-2|NA|many
TGTGCCAGCAGCCAAGATCGTGGACCCGGGGAGCTGTTTTTT
CASSQDRGPGELFF
>TRBV20-1|TRBJ2-7|NA|many
TGCAGTGCTAGGTCAACAGGGAAGTACGAGCAGTACTTC
CSARSTGKYEQYF
>TRBV20-1|TRBJ2-5|TRBD2|many
TGCAGTGCTACCGGAGCGGGAGGGCGGGAGACCCAGTACTTC
CSATGAGGRETQYF
>TRBV9|TRBJ1-1|NA|many
TGTGCCAGCAGCGTAGATGGGCGGAACACTGAAGCTTTCTTT
CASSVDGRNTEAFF
>TRBV20-1|TRBJ2-7|NA|many
TGCAGTGCTAGAGAACAGCGGAGCAGCTCCTACGAGCAGTACTTC
CSAREQRSSSYEQYF
>TRBV15|TRBJ1-1|NA|NA
TGTGCCACCAGCCCCTCCAGGGCCAACACTGAAGCTTTCTTT
CATSPSRANTEAFF
>TRBV20-1|TRBJ2-7|TRBD1|many
TGCAGTGCCCCCCTCAGGGGGCCCTACCCCTACGAGCAGTACTTC
CSAPLRGPYPYEQYF
>TRBV6-1|TRBJ2-2|NA|many
TGTGCCAGCAGTGAAGAACAGATTGGGGAGCTGTTTTTT
CASSEEQIGELFF
>TRBV2|TRBJ1-5|NA|many
TGTGCCAGCAGCGGAGACCGGGACCACAATCAGCCCCAGCATTTT
CASSGDRDHNQPQHF
>TRBV27|TRBJ1-2|NA|many
TGTGCCAGCAGCGGAGGGCCTTATGGCTACACCTTC
CASSGGPYGYTF
>TRBV19|TRBJ2-7|NA|many
TGTGCCAGTAGTACCGCGGGATCATTCTCCTACGAGCAGTACTTC
CASSTAGSFSYEQYF
>TRBV7-2|TRBJ2-7|TRBD2|NA
TGTGCCAGCAGCTTAGTACCGGGGGGGCCCTACGAGCAGTACTTC
CASSLVPGGPYEQYF
>TRBV27|TRBJ1-5|NA|many
TGTGCCAGCAGTTTAGGAGCGGGGGGCAATCAGCCCCAGCATTTT
CASSLGAGGNQPQHF